These 15 T cell receptor beta chains were all obtained from the same sample, sequenced in a study of identical twins. One entry per CDR3 protein, called by TCRdb with MiXCR from the 5' RACE reads. This sample has 400,000 to 500,000 distinct CDR3 sequences; less than 20% occur once, and the top ten carry approximately 12%. The sequenced sample consisted of naive T cells sorted from blood. These receptors originate from a man in his forties or fifties in good health.

This clonotype occurred many times. The chain recombines TRBV27 with TRBJ2-3, with TRBD2 identical over 7 bases. Trimming cost V 2 bases and J 4 bases; bases outside gene matches: 6. The germline CDR1 and CDR2 sequences are MNHEY and SMNVEV (reference sequence). The length of the CDR3 is 15 residues. DNA for the CDR3: TGTGCCAGCAGTTTAAGCGGGGCAGTACCAGATACGCAGTATTTT. Its translation is CASSLSGAVPDTQYF.

The gene calls are TRBV6-2 or TRBV6-3 and TRBJ2-4; no reliable D call. V dropped 4 bases and J dropped 9 bases, with 19 bases sitting between them. The CDR3 extends over 15 amino acids. The germline V gene encodes CDR1 MNHEY and CDR2 SVGEGT. CDR3 in amino acids: CASSFPGQVGVIQYF. Here the CDR3 DNA reads TGTGCCAGCAGTTTTCCGGGCCAGGTCGGTGTCATTCAGTACTTC.

In its sample, this clonotype was seen many times. The chain recombines TRBV29-1 with TRBJ2-1; D may match TRBD1 or TRBD2 (5 bases each). The ends were cut back, 6 bases at V and 3 bases at J, with 18 bases in the middle. This CDR3 has 15 residues. Germline V gives CDR1 SQVTM, CDR2 ANQGSEA. CDR3 nucleotide sequence: TGCAGCGTGTCCGGGACCCCCGAGGGCTACAATGAGCAGTTCTTC. Protein sequence: CSVSGTPEGYNEQFF.

This clonotype showed up just a few times. V gene TRBV12-3 or TRBV12-4 combines with J gene TRBJ1-5; possible D gene TRBD1, 5 bases. This CDR3 is 14 amino acids long. Trimming pared 7 bases from V and 7 bases from J, leaving 17 bases between. The CDR3: CASTLGVLGQPQHF. CDR3 in DNA: TGTGCCAGCACCCTGGGGGTACTAGGGCAGCCCCAGCATTTT.

This clonotype was seen a handful of times. The genes are TRBV11-2 and TRBJ2-2, with 10 positions matching TRBD1. V dropped 4 bases and J dropped 5; count of bases not matched to a gene: 4. The CDR3 totals 15 residues. Per germline, CDR1 SGHAT and CDR2 FQNNGV. The CDR3 here is CASSSTGGGTGELFF. CDR3 sequence (DNA): TGTGCCAGCAGCTCGACAGGGGGCGGAACCGGGGAGCTGTTTTTT.

This clonotype was counted many times. This rearrangement joins TRBV29-1 to TRBJ1-1; unclear D gene. The CDR3 has 13 residues. Deletions cut 2 bases from V and 3 bases from J, with 10 bases between. Per the germline V gene, CDR1 is SQVTM and CDR2 is ANQGSEA. The CDR3 nucleotides are TGCAGCGTTGAATCTGACTGGGACACTGAAGCTTTCTTT. It yields the protein CSVESDWDTEAFF.

This clonotype was recorded a few times. The J gene is TRBJ2-3, the V gene TRBV4-3; 8 nucleotides agree with TRBD1. The germline gives CDR1 LGHNA, CDR2 YSLEER. The CDR3 covers 15 residues. V shed 1 base, J shed 4 bases, and the junction held 4 bases outside the gene matches. The CDR3 spells CASSQVVRGPDTQYF. CDR3 in DNA: TGCGCCAGCAGCCAAGTGGTCAGGGGGCCAGATACGCAGTATTTT.

This clonotype was observed a few times. The genes are TRBV19 and TRBJ2-4; 7 bases map to TRBD1. The V gene end was trimmed by 5 bases and the J gene end by 6 bases; junction bases not matched to a gene: 10. The CDR3 has 15 residues. Germline lookup yields CDR1 LNHDA and CDR2 SQIVND (reference sequence). The CDR3 sequence is CASSAQQGLGNIQYF. The CDR3 coding sequence is TGTGCCAGTAGTGCCCAACAGGGGCTGGGAAACATTCAGTACTTC. Full variable domain (remainder filled in from reference TRBV19 and TRBJ2-4): DGGITQSPKYLFRKEGQNVTLSCEQNLNHDAMYWYRQDPGQGLRLIYYSQIVNDFQKGDIAEGYSVSREKKESFPLTVTSAQKNPTAFYLCASSAQQGLGNIQYFGAGTRLSVL.

This clonotype turned up a few times. CDR3 sequence: CASSVYDLQETQYF. The CDR3 coding sequence is TGTGCCAGCAGCGTATATGATCTTCAAGAGACCCAGTACTTC. The chain links TRBV9 to TRBJ2-5; no reliable D call. The germline CDR1 and CDR2 sequences are SGDLS and YYNGEE. The CDR3 is made up of 14 amino acids. Trimming took 1 base from V and 2 from J, leaving 9 bases between them.

The sample holds a few counts of this clonotype. The CDR3 region is CASSQGASDSGANVLTF. The DNA for the CDR3 is TGTGCCAGCAGCCAAGGGGCGTCAGACTCTGGGGCCAACGTCCTGACTTTC. The rearrangement joins TRBV4-2 to TRBJ2-6; no clear D gene. V was cut by 1 base and J by 0 bases, with 10 bases left in between. CDR3 length equals 17 residues. The germline V gene has CDR1 LGHNA and CDR2 YNFKEQ.

This sequence joins TRBV6-1 and TRBJ1-1, with 8 bases lining up with TRBD1. Looked up from germline, CDR1 is MNHNS and CDR2 is SASEGT. The CDR3 has 15 amino acids. V was pared by 4 bases and J by 0 bases, with 4 bases of the junction left unmatched. CDR3 bases: TGTGCCAGCAGTGTCGACAGGGGTATGAACACTGAAGCTTTCTTT. Translated, it gives CASSVDRGMNTEAFF.

There are many counts of this clonotype. The chain combines TRBV4-2 with TRBJ2-2, with D tentatively TRBD2 (5 bases). Germline CDR1 reads LGHNA; CDR2 reads YNFKEQ. This CDR3 comprises 14 residues. The V gene lost 1 base and the J gene lost 7 bases, with 10 bases spanning the gap. CDR3 region: CASSQGVSVGELFF. CDR3 in DNA: TGTGCCAGCAGCCAAGGGGTTAGCGTCGGGGAGCTGTTTTTT.

A remark on this clonotype: Since a much larger clone is just one base distant, this may be a read error. The V gene is TRBV27, the J gene TRBJ2-7; 7 nucleotides agree with TRBD1. Germline loops: CDR1 MNHEY, CDR2 SMNVEV (reference sequence). The CDR3 contains 14 residues. The CDR3 protein is CASRPDRRSFEQYF. In DNA, the CDR3 is TGTGCCAGCAGGCCGGACAGGCGCTCCTTCGAGCAGTACTTC.

This clonotype was detected only a few times. This chain joins TRBV5-5 and TRBJ2-3; D possibly uses TRBD1 or TRBD2 (5 bases each). Germline CDR1 SGHKS, CDR2 YYEKEE (reference sequence). There are 15 residues in the CDR3. V gave up 0 bases and J gave up 4 bases, with 12 bases separating them. Here the CDR3 reads CASSLVGLGADTQYF. Here the CDR3 DNA reads TGTGCCAGCAGCTTGGTTGGATTGGGGGCAGATACGCAGTATTTT.

This clonotype was seen more than once but under ten times. CDR3 nucleotides: TGTGCCAGCACTGACCGGGGACTACCCCAAGAGACCCAGTACTTC. Its translation is CASTDRGLPQETQYF. The chain employs TRBV2 and TRBJ2-5, with 7 bases matching TRBD2. Germline V gene data show CDR1 as SNHLY and CDR2 as FYNNEI. CDR3 length: 15 amino acids. The ends lost 7 bases at V and 1 base at J; junction bases unmatched: 9. Full variable domain (outside the CDR3, taken from reference TRBV2 and TRBJ2-5): EPEVTQTPSHQVTQMGQEVILRCVPISNHLYFYWYRQILGQKVEFLVSFYNNEISEKSEIFDDQFSVERPDGSNFTLKIRSTKLEDSAMYFCASTDRGLPQETQYFGPGTRLLVL.